This section outlines one T cell receptor (beta chain) sequence together with its context. These data originate in a study of blood T cell repertoires in COVID-19. Using immunoSEQ multiplex PCR, the repertoire was profiled, and TCRdb retains in-frame clones only, with some absent. The data show under 150,000 clones, 60% to 85% seen once. J gave up 6 bases and V 5 bases, and 10 bases lay outside the gene matches. The CDR3 spans 15 residues. The germline CDR1 and CDR2 sequences are MNHEY and SMNVEV (reference sequence). This TCR was sampled from a man aged 50 or older with active or convalescent COVID-19. The chain is built from TRBV27 and TRBJ2-7; 10 bases line up with TRBD2. Sequenced material: peripheral blood. The CDR3 DNA is TGTGCCAGCAGTGTAACTAGCGGGGCCAGGGGCGAGCAGTACTTC. Amino acids: CASSVTSGARGEQYF.